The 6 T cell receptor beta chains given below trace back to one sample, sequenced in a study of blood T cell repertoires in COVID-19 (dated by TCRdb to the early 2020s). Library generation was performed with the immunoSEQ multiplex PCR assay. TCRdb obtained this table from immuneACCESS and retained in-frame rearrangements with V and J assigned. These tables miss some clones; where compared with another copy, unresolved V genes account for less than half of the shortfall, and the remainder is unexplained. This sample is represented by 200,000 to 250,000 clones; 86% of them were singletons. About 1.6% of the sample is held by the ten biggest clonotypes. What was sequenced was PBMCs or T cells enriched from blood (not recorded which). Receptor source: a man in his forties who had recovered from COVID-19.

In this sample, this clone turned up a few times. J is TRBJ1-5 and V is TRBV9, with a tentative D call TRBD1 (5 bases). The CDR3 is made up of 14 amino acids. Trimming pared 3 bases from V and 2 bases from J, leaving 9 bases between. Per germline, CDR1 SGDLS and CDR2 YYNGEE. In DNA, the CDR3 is TGTGCCAGCAGCGCCGGACACGGCAATCAGCCCCAGCATTTT. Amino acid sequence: CASSAGHGNQPQHF.

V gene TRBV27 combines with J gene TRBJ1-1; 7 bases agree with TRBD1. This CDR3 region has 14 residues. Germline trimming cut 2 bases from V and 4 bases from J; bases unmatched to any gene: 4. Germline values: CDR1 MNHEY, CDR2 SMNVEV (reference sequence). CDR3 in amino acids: CASSLGDRATEAFF. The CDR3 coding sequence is TGTGCCAGCAGTTTAGGGGACAGAGCCACTGAAGCTTTCTTT.

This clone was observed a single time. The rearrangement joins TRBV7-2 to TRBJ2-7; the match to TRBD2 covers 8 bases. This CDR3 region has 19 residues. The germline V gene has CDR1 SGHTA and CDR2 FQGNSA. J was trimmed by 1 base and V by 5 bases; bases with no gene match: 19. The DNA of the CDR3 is TGTGCCAGCAGCCTACCTAGGAGCGGGTCGACTAGCGAATCCTACGAGCAGTACTTC. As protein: CASSLPRSGSTSESYEQYF.

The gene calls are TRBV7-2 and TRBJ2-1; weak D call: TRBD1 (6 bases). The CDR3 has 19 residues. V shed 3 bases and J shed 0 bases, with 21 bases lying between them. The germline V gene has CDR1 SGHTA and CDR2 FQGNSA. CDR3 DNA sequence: TGTGCCAGCAGCTTCGACTTAAGGACAGTCCCGAGCTCCTACAATGAGCAGTTCTTC. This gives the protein CASSFDLRTVPSSYNEQFF. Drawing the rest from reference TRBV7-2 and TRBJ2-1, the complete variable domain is GAGVSQSPSNKVTEKGKDVELRCDPISGHTALYWYRQSLGQGLEFLIYFQGNSAPDKSGLPSDRFSAERTGGSVSTLTIQRTQQEDSAVYLCASSFDLRTVPSSYNEQFFGPGTRLTVL.

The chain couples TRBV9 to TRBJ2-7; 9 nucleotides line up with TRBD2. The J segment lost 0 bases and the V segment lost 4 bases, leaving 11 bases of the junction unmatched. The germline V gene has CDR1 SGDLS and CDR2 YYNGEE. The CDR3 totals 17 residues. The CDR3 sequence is CASSPGLAGGSSYEQYF. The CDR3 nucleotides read TGTGCCAGCAGCCCGGGACTAGCAGGGGGTAGCTCCTACGAGCAGTACTTC. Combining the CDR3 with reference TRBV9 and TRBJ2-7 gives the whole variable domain DSGVTQTPKHLITATGQRVTLRCSPRSGDLSVYWYQQSLDQGLQFLIQYYNGEERAKGNILERFSAQQFPDLHSELNLSSLELGDSALYFCASSPGLAGGSSYEQYFGPGTRLTVT.

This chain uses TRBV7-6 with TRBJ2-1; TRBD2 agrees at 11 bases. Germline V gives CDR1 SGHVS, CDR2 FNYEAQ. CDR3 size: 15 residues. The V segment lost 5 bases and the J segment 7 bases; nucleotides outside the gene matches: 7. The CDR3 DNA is TGTGCCAGCAGCCCGCTAGCGGGGGGCAGGAATGAGCAGTTCTTC. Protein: CASSPLAGGRNEQFF.